The present TCR beta chain was sequenced within a study of T cell changes during pregnancy in multiple sclerosis. Libraries were prepared by immunoSEQ multiplex PCR; TCRdb keeps only in-frame clonotypes and omits some of them. This sample carries around 65,000 clones, approximately 88% of them seen once, and the ten largest clones take around 1.6%. This clone was recorded only once. This specimen consisted of peripheral blood, obtained in the first trimester of pregnancy. The origin of this receptor is a female donor with multiple sclerosis, enrolled in a pregnancy study.

CDR3 sequence: CASSVGADYGYTF. The CDR3 DNA is TGTGCCAGCAGCGTAGGCGCGGACTATGGCTACACCTTC. J is TRBJ1-2 and V is TRBV9; D remains unclear. Trimming took off 0 bases at V and 3 bases at J, with 6 bases between the two ends. The CDR3 has 13 residues. Germline-derived CDR1 and CDR2 are SGDLS and YYNGEE.